The clone carrying this T cell receptor (beta chain) appeared a single time. While infection was still active, Seattle patients were enrolled and then followed longitudinally. The data originate from a study of blood T cell repertoires in COVID-19. In the study overall: Italy, Spain and the United States were the sources of the convalescent and acute COVID-19 samples. In each case, the material was cDNA or gDNA derived from T cells, B-cell-depleted T cells, or PBMCs.

Original handling: Estimation of nucleated cell counts relied on the amplification of reference gene primers. Using immunoSEQ multiplex PCR, the repertoire was profiled, and TCRdb retains in-frame clones only, with some absent. That table supplies the V and J calls and clone size; D and trimming were determined from the DNA. This sample has fewer than 650,000 clones; about 88% occur once, and the top ten carry roughly 8.3%. Trimming cost V 6 bases and J 5 bases; bases outside gene matches: 9. This CDR3 has 14 amino acids. CDR1 KGHSH and CDR2 LQKENI come from the germline V gene. The source is a woman aged 50 to 65 with COVID-19, enrolled during active disease. What was sequenced was peripheral blood. The chain carries TRBV18 and TRBJ1-1, with TRBD1 matching 7 bases. CDR3 nucleotide sequence: TGTGCCAGCTCCCAGGGGCCCAGGGGGACTGAAGCTTTCTTT. Residues: CASSQGPRGTEAFF.